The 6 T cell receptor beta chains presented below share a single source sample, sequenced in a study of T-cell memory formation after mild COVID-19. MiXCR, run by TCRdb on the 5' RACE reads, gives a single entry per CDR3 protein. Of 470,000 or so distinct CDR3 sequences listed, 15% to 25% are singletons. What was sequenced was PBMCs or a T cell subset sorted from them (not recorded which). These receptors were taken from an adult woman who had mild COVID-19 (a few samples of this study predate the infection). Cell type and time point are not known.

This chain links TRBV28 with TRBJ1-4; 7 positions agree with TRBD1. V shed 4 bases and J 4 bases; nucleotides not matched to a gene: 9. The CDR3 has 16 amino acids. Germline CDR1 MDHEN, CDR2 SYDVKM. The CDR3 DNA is TGTGCCAGCAGTTGGGAGACAGGGAAGGGTAATGAAAAACTGTTTTTT. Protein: CASSWETGKGNEKLFF. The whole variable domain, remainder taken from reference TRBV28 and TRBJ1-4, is DVKVTQSSRYLVKRTGEKVFLECVQDMDHENMFWYRQDPGLGLRLIYFSYDVKMKEKGDIPEGYSVSREKKERFSLILESASTNQTSMYLCASSWETGKGNEKLFFGSGTQLSVL.

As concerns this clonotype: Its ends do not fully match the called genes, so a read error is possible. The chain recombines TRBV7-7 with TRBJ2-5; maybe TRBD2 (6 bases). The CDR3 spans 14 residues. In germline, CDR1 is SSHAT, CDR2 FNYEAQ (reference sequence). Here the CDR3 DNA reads TGTGCTAGCAGCCCAACTAGCAAGCTGGAGACCCAGTACTTC. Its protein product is CASSPTSKLETQYF. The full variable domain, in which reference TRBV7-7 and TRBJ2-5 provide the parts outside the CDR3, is GAGVSQSPRYKVTKRGQDVTLRCDPISSHATLYWYQQALGQGPEFLTYFNYEAQPDKSGLPSDRFSAERPEGSISTLTIQRTEQRDSAMYRCASSPTSKLETQYFGPGTRLLVL.

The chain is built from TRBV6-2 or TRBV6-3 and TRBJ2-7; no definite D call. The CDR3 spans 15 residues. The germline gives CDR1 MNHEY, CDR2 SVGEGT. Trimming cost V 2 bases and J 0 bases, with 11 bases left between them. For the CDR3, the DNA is TGTGCCAGCAGTTACCAGACACGGAGCTCCTACGAGCAGTACTTC. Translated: CASSYQTRSSYEQYF.

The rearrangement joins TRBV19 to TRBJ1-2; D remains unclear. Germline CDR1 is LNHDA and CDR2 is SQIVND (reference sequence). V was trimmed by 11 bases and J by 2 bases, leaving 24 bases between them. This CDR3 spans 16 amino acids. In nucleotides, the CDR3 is TGTGCCGGAAACCGGGGTCAGGCCCGGGCAAACTATGGCTACACCTTC. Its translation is CAGNRGQARANYGYTF. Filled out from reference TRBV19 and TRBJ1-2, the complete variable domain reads DGGITQSPKYLFRKEGQNVTLSCEQNLNHDAMYWYRQDPGQGLRLIYYSQIVNDFQKGDIAEGYSVSREKKESFPLTVTSAQKNPTAFYLCAGNRGQARANYGYTFGSGTRLTVV.

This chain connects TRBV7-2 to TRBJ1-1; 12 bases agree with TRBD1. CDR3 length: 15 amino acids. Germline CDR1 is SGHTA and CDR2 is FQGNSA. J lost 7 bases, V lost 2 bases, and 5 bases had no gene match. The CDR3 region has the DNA TGTGCCAGCAGCTTAAAGGGACAGGGGGCCGGTGAAGCTTTCTTT. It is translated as CASSLKGQGAGEAFF.

The CDR3 reads CASGGVSYEQYF. CDR3 coding DNA: TGTGCCAGCGGGGGTGTATCCTACGAGCAGTACTTC. J is TRBJ2-7 and V is TRBV28; D tentatively fits TRBD1 or TRBD2 (5 bases each). V lost 8 bases and J 1 base, leaving 9 bases between the germline ends. Looked up from germline, CDR1 is MDHEN and CDR2 is SYDVKM. The CDR3 is 12 amino acids.